Below are 32 T cell receptor beta chains sequenced from a single sample in a study of blood T cell repertoires in COVID-19. This table comes from immunoSEQ multiplex PCR, and its TCRdb copy is limited to in-frame clones, with some not included. The data contain a few hundred thousand clones, around 87% of them singletons. Sequenced input: peripheral blood. The receptors originated from a man in his 60s with acute or convalescent COVID-19.

The chain is built from TRBV29-1 and TRBJ2-3; the match to TRBD1 covers 8 bases. Germline values: CDR1 SQVTM, CDR2 ANQGSEA. With V trimmed by 4 bases and J by 2 bases, 5 bases remained unmatched. This CDR3 is 14 amino acids long. CDR3 bases: TGCAGCGTTGCTAGGACAGGGACCACAGATACGCAGTATTTT. Its translation: CSVARTGTTDTQYF.

This chain connects TRBV15 to TRBJ2-1, with 8 bases fitting TRBD2. Germline V gives CDR1 LNHNV, CDR2 YYDKDF (reference sequence). V lost 3 bases, J lost 3 bases, and 4 bases stayed unmatched. The CDR3 spans 15 residues. CDR3 nucleotide sequence: TGTGCCACCAGCAGCGTCCGGGGGGGCTACAATGAGCAGTTCTTC. As protein: CATSSVRGGYNEQFF.

The rearrangement uses TRBV4-2 and TRBJ1-1; 11 bases fit TRBD1. The CDR3 is 16 amino acids. The germline V gene encodes CDR1 LGHNA and CDR2 YNFKEQ. Trimming cost V 0 bases and J 3 bases; bases outside gene matches: 3. The DNA for the CDR3 is TGTGCCAGCAGCCAAGATGGGGACAGGGGGGACACTGAAGCTTTCTTT. This encodes CASSQDGDRGDTEAFF.

This chain uses TRBV12-3 or TRBV12-4 with TRBJ2-5, with 9 bases matching TRBD1. The V segment lost 6 bases and the J segment 5 bases; nucleotides outside the gene matches: 4. The CDR3 contains 13 residues. CDR3 nucleotides: TGTGCCAGCAGAACAGGGGGCAGGGAGACCCAGTACTTC. Translated, it gives CASRTGGRETQYF.

The V gene is TRBV5-1, the J gene TRBJ2-7; 13 bases line up with TRBD2. V dropped 2 bases and J dropped 4; count of bases not matched to a gene: 12. From germline, CDR1 is SGHRS and CDR2 YFSETQ. This CDR3 is 18 amino acids long. The CDR3 protein is CASSFKPGTSGVGYEQYF. The CDR3 nucleotides read TGCGCCAGCAGCTTCAAACCCGGGACTAGCGGGGTTGGTTACGAGCAGTACTTC.

V gene TRBV27 combines with J gene TRBJ1-1, with TRBD1 identical over 8 bases. With 8 bases clipped from V and 3 bases from J, the junction kept 5 bases outside the gene matches. CDR1 and CDR2 (germline): MNHEY, SMNVEV (reference sequence). The length of the CDR3 is 13 residues. The CDR3 sequence: CASANRGYTEAFF. CDR3 nucleotides: TGTGCCAGCGCGAACAGGGGGTACACTGAAGCTTTCTTT.

In DNA form, the CDR3 reads TGCGCCAGCAGCCAATTCCAGCGGGGGGCCGGAACCCAAGAGACCCAGTACTTC. This sequence encodes CASSQFQRGAGTQETQYF. The rearrangement links TRBV4-1 to TRBJ2-5, with 9 bases that match TRBD2. CDR1 and CDR2 from the germline V gene are MGHRA and YSYEKL. The CDR3 covers 18 residues. V gave up 2 bases and J gave up 1 base; unmatched junction bases: 11.

The gene calls are TRBV7-9 and TRBJ1-4; tentatively, D is TRBD1 (5 bases). Germline assignment: CDR1 SEHNR and CDR2 FQNEAQ (reference sequence). V was shortened by 0 bases and J by 8 bases, with 10 bases between the two germline ends. This CDR3 region has 14 residues. CDR3 in amino acids: CASSLALEGEKLFF. CDR3 DNA sequence: TGTGCCAGCAGCTTAGCGCTGGAGGGGGAAAAACTGTTTTTT.

The V call is TRBV28, the J call TRBJ1-6; no definite D call. Germline V gene lookup returns CDR1 MDHEN and CDR2 SYDVKM. CDR3 length: 11 residues. Trimming stripped 10 bases from V and 11 bases from J, with 12 bases between. As DNA, the CDR3 is TGTGCCACCCAAGGGAGCACACCCCTCCACTTT. Its translation: CATQGSTPLHF.

The gene calls are TRBV25-1 and TRBJ1-6, with TRBD1 matching 8 bases. The V gene end was trimmed by 1 base and the J gene end by 11 bases; junction bases not matched to a gene: 10. The germline V gene has CDR1 MGHDK and CDR2 SYGVNS. The CDR3 contains 16 residues. The CDR3 DNA reads as TGTGCCAGCAGTGAATTGGGCGGACAGGGTGTCCCACCCCTCCACTTT. Its translation: CASSELGGQGVPPLHF.

V and J are TRBV7-9 and TRBJ2-5; a weak D match, TRBD2 (5 bases). Germline V CDR1 and CDR2: SEHNR, FQNEAQ (reference sequence). With 5 bases removed from V and 1 base from J, the gap between germline ends came to 20 bases. This CDR3 is 17 amino acids long. CDR3 in amino acids: CASSPFGSSGLQETQYF. As DNA, the CDR3 is TGTGCCAGCAGCCCATTCGGGTCCAGCGGACTCCAAGAGACCCAGTACTTC. Variable domain in full (rest from reference TRBV7-9 and TRBJ2-5): DTGVSQNPRHKITKRGQNVTFRCDPISEHNRLYWYRQTLGQGPEFLTYFQNEAQLEKSRLLSDRFSAERPKGSFSTLEIQRTEQGDSAMYLCASSPFGSSGLQETQYFGPGTRLLVL.

The chain combines TRBV5-4 with TRBJ2-5; unclear D gene. The V gene's germline CDR1 is SGHNT and CDR2 YYREEE (reference sequence). Trimming took 4 bases from V and 4 from J, leaving 11 bases between them. The length of the CDR3 is 13 residues. The CDR3 nucleotides read TGTGCCAGCAGCCTTGGGCTCCTAGAGACCCAGTACTTC. This gives the protein CASSLGLLETQYF.

This clone occurred a few times. The J gene is TRBJ2-7, the V gene TRBV15; a possible D gene is TRBD2 (5 bases). Germline V lookup: CDR1 LNHNV, CDR2 YYDKDF (reference sequence). The CDR3 extends over 13 amino acids. Between the trimmed V and J ends, which lost 1 base and 3 bases, there was a span of 7 bases. CDR3 protein: CATSRGEFYEQYF. The CDR3 region has the DNA TGTGCCACCAGCAGAGGGGAGTTCTACGAGCAGTACTTC.

V usage is TRBV29-1 and J usage is TRBJ1-2; D may be TRBD1 (5 bases). The CDR3 length is 14 residues. Germline V gene sequence: CDR1 SQVTM, CDR2 ANQGSEA. V was trimmed by 7 bases and J by 6 bases, leaving 21 bases between them. DNA for the CDR3: TGCAGCGCGTCCCGGGGAGGGCCGGGGGATGGCTACACCTTC. This codes for CSASRGGPGDGYTF.

CDR3 in amino acids: CASSVDSGAGGYTF. Here the CDR3 DNA reads TGTGCCAGCAGCGTAGATTCTGGCGCCGGGGGCTACACCTTC. The V and J genes are TRBV9 and TRBJ1-2; D not resolved. Germline V gene lookup returns CDR1 SGDLS and CDR2 YYNGEE. CDR3 length equals 14 residues. Trimming shortened V by 0 bases and J by 8 bases, and 14 bases separated the two germline ends.

The V gene is TRBV27, the J gene TRBJ1-5; TRBD1 aligns across 11 bases. Trimming at V came to 1 base and at J to 0 bases, leaving 2 bases not matched to a gene. The CDR3 contains 17 residues. CDR1 is MNHEY, CDR2 SMNVEV, per germline (reference sequence). This chain's CDR3 is CASSLWGQGVSNQPQHF. The CDR3 bases are TGTGCCAGCAGTTTATGGGGACAGGGGGTTAGCAATCAGCCCCAGCATTTT.

The chain uses TRBV28 and TRBJ1-4; perhaps TRBD1 as D (6 bases). Trimming cost V 6 bases and J 7 bases, with 18 bases left between them. CDR1 is MDHEN, CDR2 SYDVKM, per germline. This CDR3 region has 15 residues. CDR3 protein: CASSRAAGVGEKLFF. CDR3 bases: TGTGCCAGCAGCCGGGCGGCAGGGGTGGGTGAAAAACTGTTTTTT.

This clone showed up just once. The chain uses TRBV18 and TRBJ1-2; perhaps TRBD1 as D (6 bases). This CDR3 has 15 residues. Germline-derived CDR1 and CDR2 are KGHSH and LQKENI. V lost 4 bases, J lost 1 base, and 13 bases lay in between. The chain's CDR3 is CASSQDSPVNYGYTF. DNA for the CDR3: TGTGCCAGCTCACAGGACAGCCCGGTTAACTATGGCTACACCTTC.

This chain connects TRBV28 to TRBJ2-2; no reliable D call. The CDR3 has 12 residues. Germline CDR1 MDHEN, CDR2 SYDVKM. The V gene lost 1 base and the J gene lost 7 bases, with 4 bases spanning the gap. The CDR3 coding sequence is TGTGCCAGCAGTTTATTGTACGGGGAGCTGTTTTTT. Its protein is CASSLLYGELFF.

This rearrangement joins TRBV5-6 to TRBJ2-1; no reliable D call. The CDR3 has 16 amino acids. With 0 bases removed from V and 2 bases from J, the gap between germline ends came to 12 bases. Germline CDR1 is SGHDT and CDR2 is YYEEEE. CDR3 in amino acids: CASSLGPPSTYNEQFF. CDR3 in DNA: TGTGCCAGCAGCTTGGGGCCCCCATCCACCTACAATGAGCAGTTCTTC.

The CDR3 nucleotides are TGTGCCACCAGCAGGGACAGGGTTCGGGTCGCTGAAGCTTTCTTT. Translation: CATSRDRVRVAEAFF. The chain is built from TRBV15 and TRBJ1-1, with TRBD1 matching over 8 bases. Germline lookup yields CDR1 LNHNV and CDR2 YYDKDF (reference sequence). The J segment lost 6 bases and the V segment lost 3 bases, leaving 9 bases of the junction unmatched. This CDR3 comprises 15 residues. The whole variable domain, filled in from reference TRBV15 and TRBJ1-1, reads DAMVIQNPRYQVTQFGKPVTLSCSQTLNHNVMYWYQQKSSQAPKLLFHYYDKDFNNEADTPDNFQSRRPNTSFCFLDIRSPGLGDTAMYLCATSRDRVRVAEAFFGQGTRLTVV.

The rearrangement links TRBV11-3 to TRBJ2-7, with a weak D call TRBD1 (6 bases). Germline CDR1 and CDR2: SGHNT and YENEEA. CDR3 size: 15 residues. Trimming took 2 bases from V and 5 from J, leaving 16 bases between them. As DNA, the CDR3 is TGTGCCAGCAGCTTAACAGGGTCTAACTTCGACGAGCAGTACTTC. Its protein is CASSLTGSNFDEQYF.

V is TRBV13 and J is TRBJ2-5, with 15 bases lining up with TRBD2. Trimming cost V 3 bases and J 5 bases; bases outside gene matches: 7. CDR3 size: 17 residues. Germline values: CDR1 PRHDT, CDR2 FYEKMQ (reference sequence). Written as DNA, the CDR3 is TGTGCCAGCAGCTTCCGTGGACTAGCGGGGGGGGAGGAGACCCAGTACTTC. Residues: CASSFRGLAGGEETQYF.

The chain recombines TRBV6-5 with TRBJ2-6, with D unclear. Germline CDR1 MNHEY, CDR2 SVGAGI. V was cut by 6 bases and J by 4 bases, with 10 bases left in between. This CDR3 has 14 residues. The CDR3: CASSPRLGANVLTF. The CDR3, as DNA: TGTGCCAGCAGCCCCCGGTTAGGGGCCAACGTCCTGACTTTC.

The chain carries TRBV6-5 and TRBJ2-7; a possible D gene is TRBD2 (5 bases). The germline V and J ends were trimmed by 7 bases and 5 bases, with 12 bases remaining between them. This CDR3 is 12 amino acids long. In germline, CDR1 is MNHEY, CDR2 SVGAGI. The CDR3 loop is CASIIGVHEQYF. The CDR3 DNA sequence: TGTGCCAGCATAATCGGGGTGCACGAGCAGTACTTC.

This rearrangement joins TRBV18 to TRBJ2-7; D possibly corresponds to TRBD1 (5 bases). CDR1 KGHSH and CDR2 LQKENI come from the germline V gene. V was shortened by 6 bases and J by 0 bases, with 12 bases between the two germline ends. This CDR3 has 14 residues. The CDR3 DNA sequence: TGTGCCAGCTCCGACTCAGGGAACTCCTACGAGCAGTACTTC. Amino acids: CASSDSGNSYEQYF. The full variable domain, in which reference TRBV18 and TRBJ2-7 provide the parts outside the CDR3, is NAGVMQNPRHLVRRRGQEARLRCSPMKGHSHVYWYRQLPEEGLKFMVYLQKENIIDESGMPKERFSAEFPKEGPSILRIQQVVRGDSAAYFCASSDSGNSYEQYFGPGTRLTVT.

The chain combines TRBV4-2 with TRBJ1-1, with unresolved D. Looked up from germline, CDR1 is LGHNA and CDR2 is YNFKEQ. The V and J ends lost 0 bases and 0 bases respectively, with 8 bases between them. CDR3 length equals 15 residues. The CDR3 bases are TGTGCCAGCAGCCAAGAGGTCAGTATGAACACTGAAGCTTTCTTT. As protein: CASSQEVSMNTEAFF.

The V call is TRBV6-6, the J call TRBJ2-7; 7 nucleotides line up with TRBD2. Trimming removed 7 bases from V and 5 bases from J; junction bases left unmatched: 11. The CDR3 contains 14 residues. Germline lookup yields CDR1 MNHNY and CDR2 SVGAGI (reference sequence). The CDR3 nucleotides read TGTGCCAGCACCGAGTGGGAGGGTAGCAACGAGCAGTACTTC. Amino acid sequence: CASTEWEGSNEQYF.

The chain joins TRBV5-1 to TRBJ2-5, with 9 positions matching TRBD2. Germline CDR1 and CDR2: SGHRS and YFSETQ. This CDR3 has 15 amino acids. V gave up 1 base and J gave up 4 bases; unmatched junction bases: 5. For the CDR3, the DNA is TGCGCCAGCAGCTTGTCCCCTAGCGGGGTAGAGACCCAGTACTTC. Its translation is CASSLSPSGVETQYF.

This chain connects TRBV2 to TRBJ1-2, with 11 positions matching TRBD1. The V gene's germline CDR1 is SNHLY and CDR2 FYNNEI. The CDR3 loop spans 14 amino acids. The V gene end was trimmed by 6 bases and the J gene end by 4 bases; junction bases not matched to a gene: 4. The CDR3 sequence is CASRLGQGAYGYTF. The CDR3 nucleotides read TGTGCCAGCAGACTAGGACAGGGGGCCTATGGCTACACCTTC.

J is TRBJ2-5 and V is TRBV5-1; D may be TRBD1 (6 bases). The CDR3 loop spans 16 amino acids. V was shortened by 2 bases and J by 5 bases, with 19 bases between the two germline ends. From germline, CDR1 is SGHRS and CDR2 YFSETQ. The CDR3 spells CASSLGLTGLGETQYF. The CDR3 nucleotides read TGCGCCAGCAGCTTAGGCCTGACAGGCCTGGGGGAGACCCAGTACTTC.

The chain couples TRBV19 to TRBJ1-2; no firm D call. CDR1 is LNHDA and CDR2 is SQIVND in the germline V gene (reference sequence). Deletions cut 11 bases from V and 4 bases from J, with 17 bases between. There are 13 residues in the CDR3. As DNA, the CDR3 is TGTGCCGCCCGAGGCGGGTGGATCTATGGCTACACCTTC. It codes for CAARGGWIYGYTF.